The following is a T cell receptor (beta chain) sequence with its context. Trimming took off 0 bases at V and 2 bases at J, with 9 bases between the two ends. Germline V lookup: CDR1 SGDLS, CDR2 YYNGEE. CDR3 length: 14 residues. Sequencing of TCR beta was performed on blood CD8+ and CD4+ T cells. The multiple sclerosis control group consisted of treatment-naive patients whose relapsing-remitting disease, which was either stable or active, fulfilled revised McDonald criteria. The TEMRA cells underwent FACS enrichment, while the CD8+ and CD4+ T cells underwent negative isolation. The source of the sample is a study of CD8 T cells in Susac syndrome. Random-hexamer reverse transcription was applied to roughly 0.5 to 1 ug RNA. Across 54 Vbeta and 13 Jbeta, immunoSEQ multiplex PCR amplified TCR beta CDR3. TCRdb independently ran MiXCR on the immunoSEQ multiplex PCR reads; one entry per CDR3 protein. This sample carries fewer than 350,000 distinct CDR3 sequences, 85% of them seen once, and the ten largest clones take 0.21%.

The sample was CD8+ T cells from PBMCs. This receptor was obtained from a human donor with multiple sclerosis. This rearrangement joins TRBV9 to TRBJ2-7; D is unclear. CDR3 nucleotides: TGTGCCAGCAGCGTAGAGGACGGAGCCTACGAGCAGTACTTC. Its translation is CASSVEDGAYEQYF.